This T cell receptor beta chain was identified in a study of blood T cells in healthy people across ages. Study-level points and caveats: TCR beta diversity correlated strongly with naive T cell percentage. The study lacked donor CMV status, which possibly confounded expanded clonotype changes. The study regarded diversity estimates from one million T cells as underestimates. More naive CD4+ cells and higher diversity were found in long-lived than in aged donors.

The V end lost 1 base, the J end lost 7 bases, and 12 bases lay between the germline ends. The CDR3 covers 13 residues. Germline V gene data show CDR1 as DFQATT and CDR2 as SNEGSKA (reference sequence). Primed by a sample-barcoded 5' primer and a J-beta primer mix, a second PCR proceeded for about 6 to 12 cycles. One entry per CDR3 protein, called by TCRdb with MiXCR from the 5' RACE reads. This sample has 1.5 million to 2 million distinct CDR3 sequences, with around half found just once. This clonotype was recorded a few times. Its antigen is unidentified. This clonotype was sampled from a woman in her thirties or forties in good health. Sequencing was carried out using blood. This rearrangement joins TRBV20-1 to TRBJ2-3; no clear D gene. The DNA for the CDR3 is TGCAGTGCTAGAGTAGACGCCGTAAATACGCAGTATTTT. Translation: CSARVDAVNTQYF.